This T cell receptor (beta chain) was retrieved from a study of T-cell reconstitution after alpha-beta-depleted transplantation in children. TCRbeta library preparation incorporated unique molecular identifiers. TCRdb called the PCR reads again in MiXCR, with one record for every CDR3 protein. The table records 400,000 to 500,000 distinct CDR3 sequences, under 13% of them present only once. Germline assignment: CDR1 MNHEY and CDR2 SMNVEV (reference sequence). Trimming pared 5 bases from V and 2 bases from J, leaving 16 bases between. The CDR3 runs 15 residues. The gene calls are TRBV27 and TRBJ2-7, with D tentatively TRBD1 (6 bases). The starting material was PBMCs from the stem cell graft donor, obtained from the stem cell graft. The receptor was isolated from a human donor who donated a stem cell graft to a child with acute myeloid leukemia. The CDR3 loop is CASSPWTALPYEQYF. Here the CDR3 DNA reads TGTGCCAGCAGTCCGTGGACAGCCCTACCCTACGAGCAGTACTTC.